The next 10 T cell receptor beta chains were all read from a single sample in a study of identical twins. TCRdb independently ran MiXCR on the 5' RACE reads; one entry per CDR3 protein. The sample holds some 710,000 distinct CDR3 sequences, 5.5% to 6.5% seen once. The sample taken for sequencing was naive T cells sorted from blood. These receptors were taken from a young man in good health.

The chain is built from TRBV7-2 and TRBJ2-2, with TRBD2 matching over 7 bases. CDR3 size: 16 residues. Germline CDR1 is SGHTA and CDR2 is FQGNSA. V gave up 1 base and J gave up 4 bases; unmatched junction bases: 6. DNA of the CDR3: TGTGCCAGCAGCTTAGTGCTGCCTAGCGGCACCGGGGAGCTGTTTTTT. Translation: CASSLVLPSGTGELFF.

At least ten counts were recorded for this clonotype. The chain joins TRBV4-3 to TRBJ1-2; D not resolved. This CDR3 is built from 12 residues. CDR1 is LGHNA and CDR2 is YSLEER in the germline V gene. V was trimmed by 5 bases and J by 5 bases, leaving 9 bases between them. In DNA, the CDR3 is TGCGCCAGCAGCAAAGGGCCGTATGGCTACACCTTC. Amino acid sequence: CASSKGPYGYTF.

At least ten counts were recorded for this clonotype. The rearrangement links TRBV5-1 to TRBJ2-3, with no clear D. CDR1 is SGHRS, CDR2 YFSETQ, per germline. Trimming took 0 bases from V and 2 from J, leaving 10 bases between them. The CDR3 is 15 amino acids. CDR3 bases: TGCGCCAGCAGCTTGGAGGAGAAAACCACAGATACGCAGTATTTT. Its protein product is CASSLEEKTTDTQYF.

The V call is TRBV5-1, the J call TRBJ2-2; no firm D call. The germline V gene has CDR1 SGHRS and CDR2 YFSETQ. This CDR3 region has 13 residues. The V end lost 0 bases, the J end lost 7 bases, and 7 bases lay between the germline ends. CDR3 sequence reads: CASSLDPFGELFF. The CDR3 DNA is TGCGCCAGCAGCTTGGACCCATTCGGGGAGCTGTTTTTT. The whole variable domain, remainder taken from reference TRBV5-1 and TRBJ2-2, is KAGVTQTPRYLIKTRGQQVTLSCSPISGHRSVSWYQQTPGQGLQFLFEYFSETQRNKGNFPGRFSGRQFSNSRSEMNVSTLELGDSALYLCASSLDPFGELFFGEGSRLTVL.

This clonotype was picked up a small number of times. The rearrangement uses TRBV7-6 and TRBJ1-5, with D uncertain. V was pared by 4 bases and J by 7 bases, with 11 bases between. Germline assignment: CDR1 SGHVS and CDR2 FNYEAQ. This CDR3 has 13 amino acids. As DNA, the CDR3 is TGTGCCAGCAGCTCGTCGGATGGGCAGCCCCAGCATTTT. Amino acids: CASSSSDGQPQHF. The full variable domain, rest sourced from reference TRBV7-6 and TRBJ1-5, is GAGVSQSPRYKVTKRGQDVALRCDPISGHVSLYWYRQALGQGPEFLTYFNYEAQQDKSGLPNDRFSAERPEGSISTLTIQRTEQRDSAMYRCASSSSDGQPQHFGDGTRLSIL.

CDR3 nucleotides: TGCAGTGCTAAACTAGCGGGAGGAGGATGGGAGCAGTACGTC. Its translation: CSAKLAGGGWEQYV. This sequence joins TRBV20-1 and TRBJ2-7; 12 nucleotides match TRBD2. V was clipped by 4 bases and J by 7 bases; unmatched bases: 8. The germline gives CDR1 DFQATT, CDR2 SNEGSKA (reference sequence). This CDR3 is 14 amino acids long.

Ten or more counts support this clonotype. The genes are TRBV6-1 and TRBJ2-1; possible D gene TRBD1, 6 bases. In germline, CDR1 is MNHNS, CDR2 SASEGT. The germline V and J ends were trimmed by 8 bases and 6 bases, with 14 bases remaining between them. This CDR3 has 13 amino acids. CDR3: CASGGGWVNEQFF. CDR3 DNA sequence: TGTGCCAGCGGTGGGGGCTGGGTCAATGAGCAGTTCTTC.

The J gene is TRBJ2-1, the V gene TRBV5-1; TRBD2 aligns across 13 bases. Germline V gene lookup returns CDR1 SGHRS and CDR2 YFSETQ. The trim removed 4 bases at V and 6 bases at J, leaving 10 bases unmatched. This CDR3 region has 17 residues. The CDR3 region has the DNA TGCGCCAGCAGCCCGGGACTAGCGGGACGAAGTGGCAATGAGCAGTTCTTC. Its protein product is CASSPGLAGRSGNEQFF.

This clonotype has ten or more counts. The chain combines TRBV4-2 with TRBJ2-2; perhaps TRBD1 as D (6 bases). The CDR3 length is 15 residues. Trimming stripped 0 bases from V and 6 bases from J, with 11 bases between. CDR1 is LGHNA, CDR2 YNFKEQ, per germline. The CDR3 here is CASSQDDRSAGELFF. The CDR3 nucleotides are TGTGCCAGCAGCCAAGATGACAGGTCCGCCGGGGAGCTGTTTTTT.

This clonotype has ten or more counts. This chain uses TRBV29-1 with TRBJ2-3, with 10 bases identical to TRBD2. The length of the CDR3 is 16 residues. The germline CDR1 and CDR2 sequences are SQVTM and ANQGSEA. V lost 4 bases and J lost 2; bases outside the gene matches: 9. The CDR3: CSVGGLAELNTDTQYF. CDR3 bases: TGCAGCGTTGGCGGACTAGCGGAACTCAACACAGATACGCAGTATTTT.